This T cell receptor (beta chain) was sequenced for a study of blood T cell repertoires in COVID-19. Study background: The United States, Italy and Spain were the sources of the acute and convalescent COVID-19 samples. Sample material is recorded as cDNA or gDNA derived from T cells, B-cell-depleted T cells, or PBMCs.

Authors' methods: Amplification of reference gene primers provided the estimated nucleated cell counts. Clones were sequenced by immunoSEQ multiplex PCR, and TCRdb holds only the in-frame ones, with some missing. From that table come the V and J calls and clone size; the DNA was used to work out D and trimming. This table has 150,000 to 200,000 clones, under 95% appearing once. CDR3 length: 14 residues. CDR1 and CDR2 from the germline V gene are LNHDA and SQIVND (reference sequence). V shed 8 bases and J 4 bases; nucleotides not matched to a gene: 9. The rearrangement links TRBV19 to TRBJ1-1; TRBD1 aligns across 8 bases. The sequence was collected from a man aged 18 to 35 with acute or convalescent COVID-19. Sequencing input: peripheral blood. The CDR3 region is CASWEQGGVTEAFF. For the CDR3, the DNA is TGTGCCAGTTGGGAACAGGGGGGGGTCACTGAAGCTTTCTTT.